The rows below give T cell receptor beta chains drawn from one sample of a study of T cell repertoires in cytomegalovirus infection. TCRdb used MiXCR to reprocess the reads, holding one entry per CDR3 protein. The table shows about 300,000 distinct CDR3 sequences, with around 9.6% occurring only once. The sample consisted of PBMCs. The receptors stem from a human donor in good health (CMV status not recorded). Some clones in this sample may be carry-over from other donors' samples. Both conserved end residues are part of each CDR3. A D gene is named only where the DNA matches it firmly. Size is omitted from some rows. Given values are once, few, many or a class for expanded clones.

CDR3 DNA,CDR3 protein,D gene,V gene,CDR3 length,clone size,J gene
TGTGCCAGCAGTTCCGGACAGGAATTATTTAATTCACCCCTCCACTTT,CASSSGQELFNSPLHF,TRBD1,TRBV28,16,many,TRBJ1-6
TGTGCCAGCAGCTCAATGGGAGTCTCTGGGGCCAACGTCCTGACTTTC,CASSSMGVSGANVLTF,-,TRBV11-3,16,many,TRBJ2-6
TGTGCCAGCAGTGAATCCCGCCCGGGACTAGCGGGGGGGGTCTACAATGAGCAGTTCTTC,CASSESRPGLAGGVYNEQFF,TRBD2,TRBV25-1,20,many,TRBJ2-1
TGTGCCAGCAGCTTAAATCCGTACCAAGAGACCCAGTACTTC,CASSLNPYQETQYF,-,TRBV7-6,14,many,TRBJ2-5
TGTGCCAGCAGTGGTTTAGCGGGGGTCCCTAAGAATGAGCAGTTCTTC,CASSGLAGVPKNEQFF,TRBD2,TRBV25-1,16,few,TRBJ2-1
TGTGCCAGCAGCCGTACTCAAGACTCCTACAATGAGCAGTTCTTC,CASSRTQDSYNEQFF,-,TRBV28,15,many,TRBJ2-1
TGTGCCATCCGGGGGACCCCGAACACCGGGGAGCTGTTTTTT,CAIRGTPNTGELFF,-,TRBV10-3,14,many,TRBJ2-2
TGTGCCAGCAAAAAGGAGTGGAATTCACCCCTCCACTTT,CASKKEWNSPLHF,-,TRBV27,13,many,TRBJ1-6
TGTGCCAGCAGTTACTCTTTAGCGGGGAAAAACATTCAGTACTTC,CASSYSLAGKNIQYF,TRBD2,TRBV6-5,15,many,TRBJ2-4
TGTGCCAGCAACATCGGGGGGGCCACTAATGAAAAACTGTTTTTT,CASNIGGATNEKLFF,-,TRBV12-3/TRBV12-4,15,many,TRBJ1-4
TGTGCCAGCAGCTTAGTTGCAGGGGGCGATGAGCAGTTCTTC,CASSLVAGGDEQFF,TRBD1,TRBV7-2,14,many,TRBJ2-1
TGCAGTGCTCCCCAGGGGGGGGGCAATCAGCCCCAGCATTTT,CSAPQGGGNQPQHF,TRBD1,TRBV20-1,14,few,TRBJ1-5
TGCAGTGCTAGAGATACGGGGAATAACTATGGCTACACCTTC,CSARDTGNNYGYTF,-,TRBV20-1,14,-,TRBJ1-2
TGTGCCAGCAGCCCTGGCGGTGAAGCTTTCTTT,CASSPGGEAFF,-,TRBV12-3/TRBV12-4,11,-,TRBJ1-1
TGTGCCAGCAGTTTAGGTATGACATTCGGGCGTTCTGAAGCTTTCTTT,CASSLGMTFGRSEAFF,-,TRBV28,16,many,TRBJ1-1
TGTGCCAGCAGCCGGCAGCTGAGGAGCTCCTATAATTCACCCCTCCACTTT,CASSRQLRSSYNSPLHF,-,TRBV5-4,17,many,TRBJ1-6
TGTGCCAGCAGCTTATTCTTGAACACTGAAGCTTTCTTT,CASSLFLNTEAFF,-,TRBV7-6,13,many,TRBJ1-1
TGCAGCTTGAGGGTCTGGGAGACCCAGTACTTC,CSLRVWETQYF,-,TRBV29-1,11,many,TRBJ2-5
TGTGCCAGCAGCCCTCTGATTTTGGGGAATCAGCCCCAGCATTTT,CASSPLILGNQPQHF,-,TRBV7-9,15,many,TRBJ1-5
TGTGCCAGCATGAGCGGGGGGCGGCAGACCCAGTACTTC,CASMSGGRQTQYF,TRBD2,TRBV6-1,13,many,TRBJ2-5
TGTGCCAGCTCAAAACGACAGGCAGAGACCCAGTACTTC,CASSKRQAETQYF,-,TRBV18,13,many,TRBJ2-5
TGCAGCGTTCCTCCCGGACAGGGATCCTTCCTTCCCACAGATACGCAGTATTTT,CSVPPGQGSFLPTDTQYF,TRBD1,TRBV29-1,18,-,TRBJ2-3
TGTGCCAGCAGCTCCGGTGGTAATTCACCCCTCCACTTT,CASSSGGNSPLHF,-,TRBV11-3,13,many,TRBJ1-6
TGTGCCAGCAGCTTTCTCGCTTCCGATCAAGAGACCCAGTACTTC,CASSFLASDQETQYF,-,TRBV7-8,15,many,TRBJ2-5
TGCGCCAGCAGCGGGCTGTGGGGGGATGGCGATACGCAGTATTTT,CASSGLWGDGDTQYF,-,TRBV4-1,15,many,TRBJ2-3
TGTGCCAGCTGCAGGGGACAGGGCACCGGGGAGCTGTTTTTT,CASCRGQGTGELFF,TRBD1,TRBV7-3,14,many,TRBJ2-2
TGCAGTGCCGACCGGGACAGGGGCGACTATGGCTACACCTTC,CSADRDRGDYGYTF,TRBD1,TRBV20-1,14,-,TRBJ1-2
TGTGCCAGCAGTGCGCCTAGCGGGCTGAACACCGGGGAGCTGTTTTTT,CASSAPSGLNTGELFF,TRBD2,TRBV12-3/TRBV12-4,16,-,TRBJ2-2
TGTGCCAGCAGTCCCCTCCAATTAGGACAACAAGAGACCCAGTACTTC,CASSPLQLGQQETQYF,-,TRBV28,16,few,TRBJ2-5
TGTGCCAGCAGGTCCGGGACAGGAGGGTACAATGAGCAGTTCTTC,CASRSGTGGYNEQFF,TRBD1,TRBV12-3/TRBV12-4,15,many,TRBJ2-1
TGTGCCAGCAGCGAGGCCCCCACGGACGAGCAGTACTTC,CASSEAPTDEQYF,-,TRBV5-4,13,many,TRBJ2-7
TGCAGTGCTAGAGGGGGCGCTGATCAGCCCCAGCATTTT,CSARGGADQPQHF,-,TRBV20-1,13,-,TRBJ1-5
TGTGCCAGCAGGAGGGGCAATGAGGGGGGCAATCAGCCCCAGCATTTT,CASRRGNEGGNQPQHF,-,TRBV6-1,16,many,TRBJ1-5
TGTGCCAGCAGCCAGGCAGATGGGGCCAACTATGGCTACACCTTC,CASSQADGANYGYTF,-,TRBV4-2,15,many,TRBJ1-2
TGTGCCAGCAGCTTAGACTCCAGGGGTACGCAGTATTTT,CASSLDSRGTQYF,-,TRBV7-6,13,few,TRBJ2-3